The rows below give T cell receptor beta chains drawn from one sample of a study of blood T cell repertoires in COVID-19. Produced via immunoSEQ multiplex PCR; TCRdb's table is partial and in-frame only. In the table there are a few hundred thousand clones, approximately 90% of which are singletons. Material: PBMCs or T cells enriched from blood (not recorded which). The receptors here all came from a woman aged 18-35 years who had been exposed to COVID-19. The CDR3 runs from the conserved cysteine through the conserved F or W. The D gene is left open where the match is weak.

V gene	J gene	D gene	CDR3 protein
TRBV7-2	-	TRBD2	CASSGGLAGLYEQYF
TRBV28	TRBJ2-5	TRBD1	CASSSRDRGLETQYF
TRBV10-2	TRBJ2-7	TRBD1	CASNLDRAYEQYF
TRBV4-1	TRBJ2-7	TRBD2	CASSPLAGDTYEQYF
TRBV6-5	TRBJ1-1	-	CASSYGGTMNTEAFF
TRBV19	TRBJ1-4	-	CASKRTGTNEKLFF
TRBV19	TRBJ2-3	TRBD2	CASSPGGVADTQYF
TRBV2	TRBJ2-2	-	CASSESEGWTGELFF
TRBV11-2	TRBJ2-3	TRBD2	CASSPGLAARVDTQYF
TRBV6-6	TRBJ2-4	-	CASRTRVVKNIQYF
TRBV20-1	TRBJ2-1	-	CSASGSAVSSYNEQFF
TRBV18	TRBJ1-6	-	CASSPIPAGGVSPLHF
TRBV5-1	TRBJ2-7	TRBD1	CASSSGQGRRVYEQYF
TRBV3-1/TRBV3-2	TRBJ1-2	-	CASSPGHATRGYTF
TRBV3-1/TRBV3-2	TRBJ1-5	-	CASSQDQGTSQPQHF
TRBV4-1	TRBJ2-7	-	CASSQSDMRPFSYEQYF
TRBV5-1	TRBJ1-2	TRBD1	CASSLDRGNYGYTF
TRBV19	TRBJ2-5	-	CASSSEILTAQETQYF
TRBV2	TRBJ1-5	-	CASSIQGLTQPQHF
TRBV28	TRBJ2-7	TRBD1	CASSPVGTGLLEQYF
TRBV5-4	TRBJ1-5	TRBD1	CASSLAGGTGDQPQHF
TRBV27	TRBJ2-1	-	CASSFAQGRRVGYNEQFF
TRBV7-2	TRBJ2-1	TRBD2	CASSFSGGGTNEQFF
TRBV19	TRBJ1-2	-	CASSVVAQGYTF
TRBV30	TRBJ2-3	TRBD2	CACQTNGTSGSKEFFDTQYF
TRBV6-5	TRBJ2-1	-	CASSYAPRNEQFF
TRBV29-1	TRBJ2-1	TRBD1	CSANTGVADNEQFF
TRBV7-2	TRBJ1-2	TRBD1	CASSLGQGSPRFGYTF
TRBV6-4	TRBJ2-7	TRBD1	CASSVAGGYEQYF
TRBV7-8	TRBJ1-3	-	CASSLNPFSSGNTIYF